The subject of this entry is one T cell receptor (beta chain). Which antigen it targets is not known. No quality values exist for individual bases; no much larger clone is one base distant. The data belong to a study of blood T cell repertoires in COVID-19 (dated by TCRdb to 2020 to 2021). At the level of the whole study: Collaborator samples came from the United States, Italy and Spain and covered acute and convalescent phases of COVID-19. A freely available public database, intended as a resource for researchers studying the immune response to SARS-CoV-2, is where the repertoires were released. Subjects who had been exposed to COVID-19, were actively infected with it, or had recovered from it provided the deeply sampled blood TCRbeta repertoires that made up the dataset. A de-identified subject ID, COVID-19 status, age in years and sex were almost always included in the sample metadata. Samples came from the ongoing ImmuneRACE study (first 160 participants) plus 1,254 subjects from 6 global collaborators. The prospective study material was composed of cDNA or gDNA derived from T cells, B-cell-depleted T cells, or PBMCs. HLA class I and class II types, where available, came from metadata supplied by the sample provider rather than from assay-based typing. The study at large found these results: The quantity of clinical and demographic metadata differed by source and by participant and was supplied without curation.

The CDR3, from cysteine to phenylalanine, totals 15 residues. CDR3 DNA only is kept here, 45 bases in frame from base 1. The germline V gene supplies CDR1 SGHRS and CDR2 YFSETQ. The germline V and J ends show losses of 4 bases and 7 bases respectively, and no gene match explains 12 bases of the junction. The immunoSEQ Assay, a bias-controlled multiplex PCR, was used to amplify TCRbeta CDR3 regions from genomic DNA. The original methods were these. Nucleated cell counts per sample were estimated from amplification of reference gene primers within the assay. Sequence reads were collapsed and filtered to measure the absolute abundance of every unique TCRbeta CDR3 rearrangement. For each sample, productive Simpson clonality was calculated by taking the square root of Simpson's diversity index across productive rearrangements. TCRdb mirrors the immuneACCESS table, restricted to in-frame sequences. Some clones are absent from its copies; in checked studies, under half trace to an unresolved V gene, and the reason for the others is unknown. V and J calls and clone size are as listed in that table; D and trimming were resolved from the DNA. This sample holds 300,000 to 350,000 clones; roughly 90% were observed only once. The ten top clones hold roughly 2.8% of the sample.

At one collaborating source in Seattle, patients were enrolled during active infection and were followed longitudinally through the course of disease. The collaborating institutions used their own protocols to collect whole blood in K2EDTA tubes. Collaborator samples were shipped for TCRbeta analysis as frozen whole blood, isolated PBMCs, or DNA extracted from either sample type. The chain couples TRBV5-1 to TRBJ2-7; 9 bases in between match TRBD2. Specimen: peripheral blood. The clonotype comes from a woman between 25 and 40 years old with COVID-19, enrolled during active disease. The CDR3 region reads CASSMNSGSGGEQYF. The DNA sequence is given as TGCGCCAGCAGCATGAATAGCGGGAGTGGGGGTGAGCAGTACTTC.